The entry that follows covers one T cell receptor (beta chain) sequence. Germline values: CDR1 LNHDA, CDR2 SQIVND (reference sequence). J was trimmed by 4 bases and V by 5 bases; bases with no gene match: 11. The CDR3 totals 16 residues. This specimen comes from a study of follicular helper T cells after annual influenza vaccination. Time point indicated: 2014-2015 season, 7 days after vaccination. This table comes from immunoSEQ multiplex PCR, and its TCRdb copy is limited to in-frame clones, with some not included. The sample includes about 10,000 clones, around 81% of them seen just once. This sequence joins TRBV19 and TRBJ2-3, with 8 bases that match TRBD1. The source is an adult who received the influenza vaccine. The source was CXCR5- memory CD4+ T cells sorted from blood, collected 7 days after influenza vaccination. CDR3 residues: CASSFQGAQVADTQYF. The CDR3 DNA is TGTGCCAGTAGTTTCCAGGGGGCGCAGGTCGCAGATACGCAGTATTTT. Looking up the rest from reference TRBV19 and TRBJ2-3 gives the full variable domain: DGGITQSPKYLFRKEGQNVTLSCEQNLNHDAMYWYRQDPGQGLRLIYYSQIVNDFQKGDIAEGYSVSREKKESFPLTVTSAQKNPTAFYLCASSFQGAQVADTQYFGPGTRLTVL.